This TCR beta chain emerged from a study of blood T cells in healthy people across ages. As to this clonotype: Its antigen is not known.

The CDR3 consists of 15 residues. Germline CDR1 and CDR2: MGHRA and YSYEKL. V was pared by 3 bases and J by 1 base, with 3 bases of the junction left unmatched. Overall study results and limits: Long-lived donors carried more naive CD4+ cells and greater diversity than aged donors. Researchers report that TCR beta diversity correlated strongly with naive T cell percentage. Older age coincided with a roughly linear decline in TCR beta diversity per million T cells.

Using a J-beta primer mix together with a sample-barcoded 5' primer, a second PCR was run for roughly 6 to 11 cycles. TCRdb reprocessed the 5' RACE reads via MiXCR and lists one record per CDR3 protein. The sample records fewer than 1,000,000 distinct CDR3 sequences, 40% to 50% being singletons. The source is a man between 60 and 75 years old in good health. This chain joins TRBV4-1 and TRBJ2-7; 10 nucleotides match TRBD2. The sample taken for sequencing was blood. The CDR3: CASSQRTSGSYEQYF. CDR3 coding DNA: TGCGCCAGCAGCCAGAGGACTAGCGGTTCCTACGAGCAGTACTTC.